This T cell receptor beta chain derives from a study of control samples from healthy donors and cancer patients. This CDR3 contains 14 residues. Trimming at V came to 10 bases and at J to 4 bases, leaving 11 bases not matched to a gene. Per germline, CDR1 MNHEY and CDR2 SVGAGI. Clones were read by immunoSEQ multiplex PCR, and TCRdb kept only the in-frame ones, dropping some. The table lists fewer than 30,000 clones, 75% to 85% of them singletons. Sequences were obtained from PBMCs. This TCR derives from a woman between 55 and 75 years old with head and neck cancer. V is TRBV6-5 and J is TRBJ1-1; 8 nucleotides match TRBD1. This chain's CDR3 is CATKTTGEGTEAFF. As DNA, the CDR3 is TGTGCCACCAAAACGACAGGGGAGGGCACTGAAGCTTTCTTT.